The TCR beta chain described here comes from a study of blood T cell repertoires in COVID-19. Study-wide context: The cDNA or gDNA used as material had been derived from T cells, B-cell-depleted T cells, or PBMCs.

By share, this clone counts as medium-sized. The study recruited people aged about 18 to 89 years across under 25 US areas. The study recruited exposed participants who had met a COVID-19 case within 2 weeks before entry. Per the original methods: Amplification of reference gene primers was used by the study to estimate nucleated cell counts. Profiled with immunoSEQ multiplex PCR; TCRdb holds only in-frame clones, not every one. For V, J and clone size, that table is used; D and trimming come from the DNA. In the table there are 150,000 to 200,000 clones, 84% of which are singletons. This clonotype was sampled from a woman younger than 45 who had been exposed to COVID-19. Specimen: PBMCs or T cells enriched from blood (not recorded which).

CDR3 region: CASSSGQGNNSPLHF. The CDR3 nucleotides are TGTGCCAGCAGTTCCGGACAGGGAAATAATTCACCCCTCCACTTT. The V gene is TRBV27, the J gene TRBJ1-6, with 8 bases matching TRBD1. Germline loops: CDR1 MNHEY, CDR2 SMNVEV (reference sequence). The V segment lost 4 bases and the J segment 5 bases; nucleotides outside the gene matches: 4. The CDR3 extends over 15 amino acids.